The table lists the clone carrying this TCR beta chain with a few counts. The isolated RNA, all of it, was reverse transcribed, so expressed TCRB transcripts were what got sequenced. Average reads for naive, central memory and regulatory T cell samples were roughly 3.4 million. TCRdb keeps only in-frame clones here, not all; method: immunoSEQ multiplex PCR. The sample has roughly 40,000 clones, 49% seen once. The CDR3 extends over 14 amino acids. Trimming removed 4 bases from V and 8 bases from J, with 14 bases in between. Per germline, CDR1 KGHSH and CDR2 LQKENI. This sample is drawn from a study of beta chain features in type 1 diabetes. One heparinised blood draw, averaging roughly 110 mL, came from each donor. Sorting based on CD45RO/CCR7/CD25/CD127/CD95/CD27 separated CD4+ naive, central memory, regulatory and stem cell-like memory cells. The authors obtained over 98% purity in all sorted populations.

The rearrangement uses TRBV18 and TRBJ1-4, with D maybe TRBD1 (5 bases). Specimen: central memory CD4+ T cells from blood. This TCR was recovered from a woman under 30 in good health. CDR3 sequence reads: CASSQAGRTEKLFF. Here the CDR3 DNA reads TGTGCCAGCTCACAAGCCGGGAGGACAGAAAAACTGTTTTTT.